Below, 21 T cell receptor beta chains from the same sample are listed, as sequenced in a study of cytomegalovirus exposure and HLA in healthy donors. Use of 60 Vbeta and 13 Jbeta primers characterized the PCR. The data were produced by immunoSEQ multiplex PCR, yet TCRdb's version contains in-frame clones alone and is incomplete. The profile shows around 120,000 clones, around 83% of them singletons. What was sequenced was PBMCs. The receptors were sampled from a girl aged 2 to 9 in good health and CMV-seronegative.

This clone is a singleton in its sample. The chain combines TRBV7-2 with TRBJ2-4, with 8 bases identical to TRBD1. Per the germline V gene, CDR1 is SGHTA and CDR2 is FQGNSA. The V and J ends lost 7 bases and 0 bases, in that order; junction bases with no gene match: 14. The CDR3 extends over 18 amino acids. CDR3 protein: CASTTTGDRILAKNIQYF. As DNA, the CDR3 is TGTGCCAGCACCACTACGGGGGACAGGATACTAGCCAAAAACATTCAGTACTTC.

This clone was counted a few times. The chain uses TRBV21-1 and TRBJ2-7; TRBD2 reflects the table's D call only, with no check against the DNA. TRBV21-1 is an annotated pseudogene. This CDR3 comprises 14 residues. CDR3 amino acids: CASSKGIVSYEQYF. CDR3 nucleotide sequence: TGTGCCAGCAGCAAAGGAATAGTCTCCTACGAGCAGTACTTC.

This clone has only a few counts. V usage is TRBV19 and J usage is TRBJ1-5; D remains unclear. Germline V gene data show CDR1 as LNHDA and CDR2 as SQIVND (reference sequence). The CDR3 totals 13 residues. V shed 3 bases and J shed 4 bases, with 7 bases lying between them. The CDR3 coding sequence is TGTGCCAGTAGTATTCAGACAAATCAGCCCCAGCATTTT. Translated: CASSIQTNQPQHF.

The chain combines TRBV30 with TRBJ2-1; TRBD1 aligns across 7 bases. CDR1 and CDR2 (germline): GTSNPN, SVGIG (reference sequence). This CDR3 contains 19 residues. With V trimmed by 2 bases and J by 1 base, 17 bases remained unmatched. The CDR3 region has the DNA TGTGCCTGGAGTTCCCTAATCTTAACAGGGGCTAGGTCCTACAATGAGCAGTTCTTC. This codes for CAWSSLILTGARSYNEQFF.

The rearrangement uses TRBV21-1 and TRBJ2-3; TRBD1 reflects the table's D call only, with no check against the DNA. TRBV21-1 is deemed a pseudogene. This CDR3 has 18 residues. The CDR3 DNA is TGTGCCAGCAGCCCCCCCGGGACAGAGGCCGCTAGCACAGATACGCAGTATTTT. Amino acid sequence: CASSPPGTEAASTDTQYF.

The chain carries TRBV5-1 and TRBJ2-3; 11 positions agree with TRBD2. The junction had 8 bases not matched to a gene; V was cut back by 3 bases and J by 2 bases. Germline V CDR1 and CDR2: SGHRS, YFSETQ. CDR3 length: 17 residues. The CDR3, as DNA: TGCGCCAGCAGCTCCGTGACTAGCGGGGACATCACAGATACGCAGTATTTT. This encodes CASSSVTSGDITDTQYF.

V gene TRBV27 combines with J gene TRBJ2-7, with D perhaps TRBD2 (6 bases). V was trimmed by 4 bases and J by 2 bases, leaving 15 bases between them. There are 15 residues in the CDR3. CDR1 MNHEY and CDR2 SMNVEV come from the germline V gene (reference sequence). CDR3 region: CASSSRRAGPYEQYF. The DNA for the CDR3 is TGTGCCAGCAGTTCTCGAAGAGCGGGCCCCTACGAGCAGTACTTC.

The genes are TRBV4-2 and TRBJ2-7, with 10 bases matching TRBD1. After removal of 1 base from V and 3 bases from J, the junction contained 3 bases not matched to a gene. This CDR3 region has 15 residues. CDR1 is LGHNA, CDR2 YNFKEQ, per germline. Here the CDR3 reads CASSQVGTGDYEQYF. The CDR3 region has the DNA TGTGCCAGCAGCCAAGTCGGGACAGGGGACTACGAGCAGTACTTC.

This clone was observed a handful of times. The chain joins TRBV2 to TRBJ1-1; 8 nucleotides align to TRBD1. The ends lost 6 bases at V and 3 bases at J; junction bases unmatched: 3. The CDR3 contains 13 residues. CDR1 and CDR2 from the germline V gene are SNHLY and FYNNEI. The CDR3 nucleotides read TGTGCCAGCAGCGAGACAGGGGACACTGAAGCTTTCTTT. Protein sequence: CASSETGDTEAFF.

About this clone itself: An end of the junction differs from the germline gene, which may be a read error. The chain employs TRBV6-5 and TRBJ2-2; D call uncertain. CDR1 is MNHEY, CDR2 SVGAGI, per germline. The CDR3 has 15 residues. The CDR3 spells CASSYSVSNIGELFF. DNA for the CDR3: TGTGCCAGCAGTTACTCTGTATCGAACATCGGGGAGCTGTTTTTT.

The chain couples TRBV5-1 to TRBJ2-7; D remains ambiguous. This CDR3 has 14 amino acids. Trimming shortened V by 6 bases and J by 2 bases, and 15 bases separated the two germline ends. The germline gives CDR1 SGHRS, CDR2 YFSETQ. The chain's CDR3 is CASIQPGFPYEQYF. The DNA for the CDR3 is TGCGCCAGCATCCAGCCCGGGTTCCCCTACGAGCAGTACTTC.

This clone was found once. The rearrangement uses TRBV28 and TRBJ2-1; 13 positions match TRBD2. Unmatched junction bases numbered 14, after V lost 2 bases and J lost 10 bases. Per germline, CDR1 MDHEN and CDR2 SYDVKM. This CDR3 has 18 amino acids. CDR3 nucleotides: TGTGCCAGCAGTTTACGAGGTGCCGGGACTAGCGGGAAAGACGAGCAGTTCTTC. It yields the protein CASSLRGAGTSGKDEQFF.

The chain employs TRBV11-2 and TRBJ2-1; D is possibly TRBD1 (5 bases). Trimming pared 4 bases from V and 0 bases from J, leaving 16 bases between. Germline CDR1 reads SGHAT; CDR2 reads FQNNGV. The CDR3 sequence is 17 residues long. The CDR3 DNA follows: TGTGCCAGCAGCTCGATTGACAGCTACTACTCCTACAATGAGCAGTTCTTC. Its translation is CASSSIDSYYSYNEQFF.

On this clone itself: In the same sample, other DNA sequences code for this CDR3. The chain links TRBV28 to TRBJ2-7, with D unresolved. Per the germline V gene, CDR1 is MDHEN and CDR2 is SYDVKM. The V end was cut by 3 bases, the J end by 3 bases, with 6 bases between. The CDR3 consists of 12 residues. In DNA form, the CDR3 reads TGTGCCAGCAGTTTGGAGTACTACGAGCAGTACTTC. Residues: CASSLEYYEQYF.

The V gene is TRBV27, the J gene TRBJ2-5; the D gene is possibly TRBD1 (5 bases). V was pared by 3 bases and J by 4 bases, with 6 bases between. The length of the CDR3 is 12 residues. Germline CDR1 and CDR2: MNHEY and SMNVEV (reference sequence). CDR3 bases: TGTGCCAGCAGTTTTAGGGGAGAGACCCAGTACTTC. Translating gives CASSFRGETQYF.

The chain links TRBV6-6 to TRBJ1-6; 7 bases fit TRBD1. V lost 10 bases and J lost 5; bases outside the gene matches: 5. The CDR3 consists of 13 residues. CDR1 MNHNY and CDR2 SVGAGI come from the germline V gene (reference sequence). The CDR3 DNA reads TGTGCCAACCGGGACAGTCATAATTCACCCCTCCACTTT. It codes for CANRDSHNSPLHF.

The chain joins TRBV19 to TRBJ2-7; perhaps TRBD2 as D (6 bases). CDR1 and CDR2 (germline): LNHDA, SQIVND (reference sequence). The CDR3 has 16 residues. V was shortened by 4 bases and J by 7 bases, with 23 bases between the two germline ends. The CDR3: CASSTSGRASEEEQYF. In nucleotides, the CDR3 is TGTGCCAGTAGTACCTCGGGCAGGGCTAGCGAGGAAGAGCAGTACTTC.

The CDR3 here is CASSLEGGSGNTIYF. CDR3 nucleotides: TGTGCCAGCAGCTTGGAAGGGGGATCAGGAAACACCATATATTTT. The chain carries TRBV7-2 and TRBJ1-3; tentatively, D is TRBD1 (6 bases). With 3 bases removed from V and 4 bases from J, the gap between germline ends came to 13 bases. From germline, CDR1 is SGHTA and CDR2 FQGNSA. The CDR3 is 15 amino acids.

The chain uses TRBV5-1 and TRBJ2-7; 8 nucleotides agree with TRBD1. The CDR3 length is 14 residues. Germline V gene sequence: CDR1 SGHRS, CDR2 YFSETQ. V lost 0 bases to trimming and J lost 5 bases; unmatched junction nucleotides: 4. CDR3 region: CASSLVAGGDEQYF. The CDR3 bases are TGCGCCAGCAGCTTGGTGGCAGGGGGCGACGAGCAGTACTTC.

This clone was recorded once. The chain combines TRBV7-3 with TRBJ1-1; 7 nucleotides line up with TRBD1. CDR1 and CDR2 (germline): SGHTA, FQGTGA. The trim removed 5 bases at V and 6 bases at J, leaving 6 bases unmatched. The CDR3 runs 13 residues. DNA for the CDR3: TGTGCCAGCAGCCCAAACAGGGGCTCTGAAGCTTTCTTT. It translates to CASSPNRGSEAFF.

The sample holds a few counts of this clone. The chain joins TRBV9 to TRBJ1-1; a weak D match, TRBD1 (5 bases). Germline CDR1 reads SGDLS; CDR2 reads YYNGEE. CDR3 length equals 14 residues. V was trimmed by 4 bases and J by 4 bases, leaving 14 bases between them. CDR3 region: CASSPIPGGTEAFF. The DNA of the CDR3 is TGTGCCAGCAGCCCCATCCCCGGGGGCACTGAAGCTTTCTTT.